Each of the 16 T cell receptor beta chains below was sequenced from the same sample in a study of identical twins. Via MiXCR, TCRdb re-called the 5' RACE reads, giving one row per CDR3 protein. The sample yields just under 650,000 distinct CDR3 sequences, roughly 7.1% seen once. These data are also associated with another study on yellow fever vaccine responses in identical twins.

Sequenced input: PBMCs. These receptors were obtained from a woman aged 18-30 years in good health.

This clonotype was seen repeatedly, ten times or more. The V gene is TRBV5-6, the J gene TRBJ2-1; TRBD1 matches 10 bases. The CDR3 has 16 amino acids. Germline V gives CDR1 SGHDT, CDR2 YYEEEE. V trimming: 2 bases; J trimming: 2 bases; junction bases outside the gene matches: 4. CDR3 protein: CASSLETGGAYNEQFF. The CDR3, as DNA: TGTGCCAGCAGCTTAGAGACAGGGGGCGCCTACAATGAGCAGTTCTTC.

Ten or more counts support this clonotype. The chain combines TRBV28 with TRBJ1-4; maybe TRBD1 (6 bases). Germline V lookup: CDR1 MDHEN, CDR2 SYDVKM. V lost 10 bases and J 8 bases, leaving 20 bases between the germline ends. The CDR3 length is 14 residues. The chain's CDR3 is CATQPWGGHEKLFF. CDR3 coding DNA: TGTGCCACGCAACCCTGGGGGGGGCACGAAAAACTGTTTTTT.

The J gene is TRBJ2-7, the V gene TRBV6-2 or TRBV6-3; 9 nucleotides match TRBD1. Trimming at V came to 0 bases and at J to 5 bases, leaving 5 bases not matched to a gene. This CDR3 comprises 15 residues. Germline CDR1 is MNHEY and CDR2 is SVGEGT. The DNA of the CDR3 is TGTGCCAGCAGTTACTCTGGGACAGGGTCTAACGAGCAGTACTTC. The encoded protein is CASSYSGTGSNEQYF.

The genes are TRBV5-1 and TRBJ2-1; TRBD2 matches at 8 bases. This CDR3 has 15 amino acids. The germline gives CDR1 SGHRS, CDR2 YFSETQ. V was clipped by 2 bases and J by 2 bases; unmatched bases: 3. Here the CDR3 DNA reads TGCGCCAGCAGCTTCCCGGGAGGGACCTACAATGAGCAGTTCTTC. It yields the protein CASSFPGGTYNEQFF.

This clonotype appeared a few times. The J gene is TRBJ2-3, the V gene TRBV5-1; 7 nucleotides align to TRBD2. CDR1 SGHRS and CDR2 YFSETQ come from the germline V gene. With 1 base clipped from V and 2 bases from J, the junction kept 13 bases outside the gene matches. This CDR3 has 18 residues. DNA for the CDR3: TGCGCCAGCAGCTTGCGGCGGGGGACGACTCACAACACAGATACGCAGTATTTT. Its translation: CASSLRRGTTHNTDTQYF.

The rearrangement uses TRBV3-1 and TRBJ2-2, with D possibly TRBD1 on 6 matching bases. Trimming shortened V by 4 bases and J by 6 bases, and 12 bases separated the two germline ends. Germline V gene lookup returns CDR1 LGHDT and CDR2 YNNKEL (reference sequence). This CDR3 has 14 amino acids. The CDR3 loop is CASSPGQKPGELFF. As DNA, the CDR3 is TGTGCCAGCAGCCCCGGACAGAAACCCGGGGAGCTGTTTTTT.

The V gene is TRBV5-1, the J gene TRBJ2-6; D ambiguous. Germline loops: CDR1 SGHRS, CDR2 YFSETQ. This CDR3 has 17 amino acids. With 0 bases removed from V and 0 bases from J, the gap between germline ends came to 10 bases. The CDR3 loop is CASSLVQDNSGANVLTF. Written as DNA, the CDR3 is TGCGCCAGCAGCTTGGTTCAGGATAACTCTGGGGCCAACGTCCTGACTTTC.

Many counts were recorded for this clonotype. The chain links TRBV5-1 to TRBJ2-4; D call uncertain. CDR1 and CDR2 from the germline V gene are SGHRS and YFSETQ. The CDR3 spans 14 residues. Trimming took 0 bases from V and 1 from J, leaving 5 bases between them. The CDR3: CASSLDGAKNIQYF. The DNA for the CDR3 is TGCGCCAGCAGCTTGGATGGGGCCAAAAACATTCAGTACTTC.

Many counts were recorded for this clonotype. The chain couples TRBV2 to TRBJ2-1, with TRBD2 as a possible D gene (6 bases). Germline CDR1 reads SNHLY; CDR2 reads FYNNEI. The CDR3 is 11 amino acids. The ends were cut back, 9 bases at V and 15 bases at J, with 18 bases in the middle. The CDR3 DNA is TGTGCCAGTGCCGGGGGATCCGTGTCGTTCTTC. Translating gives CASAGGSVSFF.

This clonotype was seen a few times. The genes are TRBV15 and TRBJ1-5; D ambiguous. CDR1 LNHNV and CDR2 YYDKDF come from the germline V gene (reference sequence). Trimming shortened V by 0 bases and J by 8 bases, and 14 bases separated the two germline ends. The CDR3 consists of 15 residues. As DNA, the CDR3 is TGTGCCACCAGCAGAGATCTTGTAGGAGGAGAGCCCCAGCATTTT. This gives the protein CATSRDLVGGEPQHF.

The table lists this clonotype with many counts. The rearrangement joins TRBV11-2 to TRBJ2-1; 8 nucleotides match TRBD2. The junction had 3 bases not matched to a gene; V was cut back by 3 bases and J by 2 bases. The CDR3 consists of 15 residues. Germline assignment: CDR1 SGHAT and CDR2 FQNNGV. In nucleotides, the CDR3 is TGTGCCAGCAGCTTTGCGGGGGGCCCCTACAATGAGCAGTTCTTC. Encoded protein: CASSFAGGPYNEQFF. The whole variable domain, remainder taken from reference TRBV11-2 and TRBJ2-1, is EAGVAQSPRYKIIEKRQSVAFWCNPISGHATLYWYQQILGQGPKLLIQFQNNGVVDDSQLPKDRFSAERLKGVDSTLKIQPAKLEDSAVYLCASSFAGGPYNEQFFGPGTRLTVL.

As to this clonotype: Germline and junction disagree at one end, which may indicate a read error. The genes are TRBV7-2 and TRBJ2-3, with D tentatively TRBD2 (7 bases). The length of the CDR3 is 16 residues. CDR1 is SGHTA and CDR2 is FQGNSA in the germline V gene. This CDR3 is CATSLVGGLRTDTQYF. The CDR3 region has the DNA TGTGCCACCAGCTTAGTCGGGGGGCTACGCACAGATACGCAGTATTTT.

This clonotype appeared a few times. The chain carries TRBV7-9 and TRBJ2-1, with 10 bases that match TRBD2. Germline trimming cut 8 bases from V and 10 bases from J; bases unmatched to any gene: 17. The CDR3 is 16 residues long. Germline V CDR1 and CDR2: SEHNR, FQNEAQ (reference sequence). CDR3 bases: TGTGCCAGCCAAACAAGGGGCCTAGCGGGAGTTTGGGAGCAGTTCTTC. This gives the protein CASQTRGLAGVWEQFF.

V usage is TRBV5-4 and J usage is TRBJ1-2, with 7 bases identical to TRBD1. Unmatched junction bases numbered 5, after V lost 1 base and J lost 8 bases. The CDR3 is 13 residues long. Germline V gene sequence: CDR1 SGHNT, CDR2 YYREEE (reference sequence). The CDR3 region is CASSLWQGVGYTF. CDR3 bases: TGTGCCAGCAGCTTGTGGCAGGGGGTCGGCTACACCTTC. The whole variable domain, filled in from reference TRBV5-4 and TRBJ1-2, reads ETGVTQSPTHLIKTRGQQVTLRCSSQSGHNTVSWYQQALGQGPQFIFQYYREEENGRGNFPPRFSGLQFPNYSSELNVNALELDDSALYLCASSLWQGVGYTFGSGTRLTVV.

This clonotype has a count of ten or more. The gene calls are TRBV20-1 and TRBJ2-1; 14 nucleotides line up with TRBD2. The CDR3 is 18 amino acids. Trimming took 5 bases from V and 2 from J; bases not matched to a gene: 11. Germline V gene lookup returns CDR1 DFQATT and CDR2 SNEGSKA (reference sequence). This CDR3 is CSAPGTSGSSPTYNEQFF. CDR3 sequence (DNA): TGCAGTGCTCCTGGGACTAGCGGGAGTTCCCCCACCTACAATGAGCAGTTCTTC.

This clonotype was seen ten or more times. The V call is TRBV4-1, the J call TRBJ2-1; TRBD2 matches 11 bases. V lost 5 bases to trimming and J lost 4 bases; unmatched junction nucleotides: 7. Germline V lookup: CDR1 MGHRA, CDR2 YSYEKL. The CDR3 has 16 amino acids. CDR3 amino acids: CASSGPTSGVYNEQFF. The CDR3 nucleotides read TGCGCCAGCAGCGGGCCGACTAGCGGGGTTTACAATGAGCAGTTCTTC.